The 29 T cell receptor beta chains below come from one sample, sequenced in a study of T-cell reconstitution after alpha-beta-depleted transplantation in children. Unique molecular identifiers featured in how the TCRbeta library was prepared. One entry per CDR3 protein results from TCRdb running MiXCR on the PCR reads. The repertoire has 400,000 to 450,000 distinct CDR3 sequences, 43% of them found once; the top ten carry under 30%. The specimen was PBMCs, collected before TCRalphabeta/CD19-depleted stem cell transplant. These receptors were collected from a girl aged 2 to 10 with aplastic anemia, due to receive a stem cell transplant.

This clonotype was counted between two and nine times. CDR3 DNA: TGTGCCAGCAGCTTAGCCTTAGCGGCCCAAGAGACCCAGTACTTC. The encoded protein is CASSLALAAQETQYF. The chain combines TRBV7-9 with TRBJ2-5; possible D gene TRBD2, 6 bases. Germline CDR1 and CDR2: SEHNR and FQNEAQ (reference sequence). Between the trimmed V and J ends, which lost 0 bases and 1 base, there was a span of 9 bases. This CDR3 has 15 residues. Filled out from reference TRBV7-9 and TRBJ2-5, the complete variable domain reads DTGVSQNPRHKITKRGQNVTFRCDPISEHNRLYWYRQTLGQGPEFLTYFQNEAQLEKSRLLSDRFSAERPKGSFSTLEIQRTEQGDSAMYLCASSLALAAQETQYFGPGTRLLVL.

With respect to this clonotype: A junction end diverges from the germline sequence, so it may reflect a read error. The CDR3 sequence: CASSQPWGSQETQSF. In nucleotides, the CDR3 is TGTGCCAGCAGCCAACCTTGGGGCTCTCAAGAGACCCAGTCCTTC. The chain is built from TRBV3-1 and TRBJ2-5, with a tentative D call TRBD1 (5 bases). The CDR3 consists of 15 residues. Germline V gives CDR1 LGHDT, CDR2 YNNKEL (reference sequence).

This clonotype has ten or more counts. The chain joins TRBV20-1 to TRBJ2-2, with TRBD2 matching 10 bases. This CDR3 is 15 amino acids long. The trim removed 3 bases at V and 3 bases at J, leaving 4 bases unmatched. CDR1 and CDR2 (germline): DFQATT, SNEGSKA (reference sequence). CDR3 protein: CSARDSGRYTGELFF. CDR3 DNA sequence: TGCAGTGCTAGGGATAGCGGGAGGTACACCGGGGAGCTGTTTTTT.

The J gene is TRBJ2-5, the V gene TRBV9; 13 bases agree with TRBD2. Per the germline V gene, CDR1 is SGDLS and CDR2 is YYNGEE. There are 16 residues in the CDR3. The V and J ends lost 3 bases and 4 bases, in that order; junction bases with no gene match: 6. CDR3 amino acids: CASSAPGLAGRETQYF. The CDR3 DNA sequence: TGTGCCAGCAGCGCCCCGGGACTAGCGGGAAGAGAGACCCAGTACTTC.

This chain uses TRBV6-5 with TRBJ2-6; D ambiguous. Trimming removed 0 bases at V and 4 bases at J, with 7 bases between. This CDR3 has 15 amino acids. Looked up from germline, CDR1 is MNHEY and CDR2 is SVGAGI. The CDR3 nucleotides read TGTGCCAGCAGTTACTCCAGACCGGGGGCCAACGTCCTGACTTTC. Translating gives CASSYSRPGANVLTF.

Concerning this clonotype: One junction end disagrees with the germline gene, perhaps due to a read error. The V gene is TRBV7-2, the J gene TRBJ2-1; 8 positions agree with TRBD2. CDR1 is SGHTA and CDR2 is FQGNSA in the germline V gene. The CDR3 has 14 residues. CDR3 sequence (DNA): TGTGCCAGCAATCCTCGGGGGGGATACAATCAGCAGTTCTTC. It codes for CASNPRGGYNQQFF. Combining the CDR3 with reference TRBV7-2 and TRBJ2-1 gives the whole variable domain GAGVSQSPSNKVTEKGKDVELRCDPISGHTALYWYRQSLGQGLEFLIYFQGNSAPDKSGLPSDRFSAERTGGSVSTLTIQRTQQEDSAVYLCASNPRGGYNQQFFGPGTRLTVL.

The J gene is TRBJ2-7, the V gene TRBV20-1; 8 nucleotides align to TRBD1. Germline V lookup: CDR1 DFQATT, CDR2 SNEGSKA (reference sequence). This CDR3 region has 14 residues. V gave up 3 bases and J gave up 3 bases; unmatched junction bases: 7. In nucleotides, the CDR3 is TGCAGTGCTAGGGGCGGACAGGGTGGCTACGAGCAGTACTTC. It yields the protein CSARGGQGGYEQYF.

CDR3 sequence: CSAREINQPQHF. CDR3 sequence (DNA): TGCAGTGCTAGAGAGATCAATCAGCCCCAGCATTTT. J is TRBJ1-5 and V is TRBV20-1; unclear D gene. Trimming cost V 0 bases and J 3 bases, with 3 bases left between them. Per the germline V gene, CDR1 is DFQATT and CDR2 is SNEGSKA (reference sequence). The CDR3 runs 12 residues.

V and J are TRBV6-5 and TRBJ2-2; 11 bases align to TRBD2. The ends lost 2 bases at V and 1 base at J; junction bases unmatched: 9. CDR3 size: 19 residues. Looked up from germline, CDR1 is MNHEY and CDR2 is SVGAGI. This chain's CDR3 is CASSYDSGGGRLNTGELFF. DNA for the CDR3: TGTGCCAGCAGTTACGATAGCGGGGGGGGTCGATTGAACACCGGGGAGCTGTTTTTT.

This rearrangement joins TRBV2 to TRBJ2-7; D is uncertain. This CDR3 spans 13 amino acids. Germline V gives CDR1 SNHLY, CDR2 FYNNEI. V lost 7 bases and J 2 bases, leaving 12 bases between the germline ends. The CDR3 DNA reads as TGTGCCAGCACCCACTGGCTAGCCTACGAGCAGTACTTC. It translates to CASTHWLAYEQYF.

The genes are TRBV5-1 and TRBJ2-1; 10 bases fit TRBD2. The CDR3 totals 15 residues. Germline assignment: CDR1 SGHRS and CDR2 YFSETQ. V was pared by 6 bases and J by 9 bases, with 12 bases of the junction left unmatched. The CDR3: CASTSLAGDAGEQFF. The CDR3 DNA is TGCGCCAGCACCTCTCTAGCGGGAGACGCGGGTGAGCAGTTCTTC.

J is TRBJ2-7 and V is TRBV10-3, with TRBD2 identical over 10 bases. The germline CDR1 and CDR2 sequences are ENHRY and SYGVKD. The V and J ends lost 4 bases and 4 bases, in that order; junction bases with no gene match: 7. The CDR3 spans 15 residues. The DNA for the CDR3 is TGTGCCATCAGTGGGCCTAGCGGGAGTCAATACGAGCAGTACTTC. Amino acids: CAISGPSGSQYEQYF.

The rearrangement joins TRBV27 to TRBJ2-1; 9 bases agree with TRBD2. Germline loops: CDR1 MNHEY, CDR2 SMNVEV (reference sequence). The trim removed 1 base at V and 6 bases at J, leaving 7 bases unmatched. The CDR3 consists of 16 residues. The CDR3, as DNA: TGTGCCAGCAGTTTATTGGCGGGAGGGCCTGGCAATGAGCAGTTCTTC. This codes for CASSLLAGGPGNEQFF.

A note on this clonotype: A single base separates this from a much larger clone, so it may be a read error. The chain carries TRBV28 and TRBJ2-5; 7 nucleotides match TRBD1. V gave up 10 bases and J gave up 1 base; unmatched junction bases: 3. Germline values: CDR1 MDHEN, CDR2 SYDVKM. CDR3 length: 12 residues. The CDR3 DNA follows: TGTGCCACCAGGGACAGCCAAGAGACCCAGTACTTC. Protein: CATRDSQETQYF.

This clonotype was seen more than once but under ten times. This chain uses TRBV15 with TRBJ2-5, with D perhaps TRBD2 (5 bases). Germline V CDR1 and CDR2: LNHNV, YYDKDF (reference sequence). This CDR3 comprises 14 residues. V lost 3 bases to trimming and J lost 8 bases, with 16 bases between them. DNA for the CDR3: TGTGCCACCAGCAGGAAGGACGGAGCGGTCACCCAGTACTTC. This codes for CATSRKDGAVTQYF.

This rearrangement joins TRBV7-6 to TRBJ1-1; 9 bases fit TRBD1. Germline lookup yields CDR1 SGHVS and CDR2 FNYEAQ. This CDR3 comprises 13 residues. The J segment lost 8 bases and the V segment lost 1 base, leaving 2 bases of the junction unmatched. The CDR3: CASSLGGTGEAFF. The CDR3 DNA reads as TGTGCCAGCAGCTTAGGAGGGACAGGGGAAGCTTTCTTT. Full variable domain (missing parts from reference TRBV7-6 and TRBJ1-1): GAGVSQSPRYKVTKRGQDVALRCDPISGHVSLYWYRQALGQGPEFLTYFNYEAQQDKSGLPNDRFSAERPEGSISTLTIQRTEQRDSAMYRCASSLGGTGEAFFGQGTRLTVV.

CDR3 in DNA: TGTGCCAGCAGCCTCAGCACGAACACCGGGGAGCTGTTTTTT. Residues: CASSLSTNTGELFF. The chain carries TRBV7-8 and TRBJ2-2; D gene ambiguous. Germline CDR1 is SGHVS and CDR2 is FQNEAQ. The CDR3 spans 14 residues. V lost 5 bases to trimming and J lost 0 bases, with 7 bases between them.

This clonotype was seen only a few times. V gene TRBV27 combines with J gene TRBJ2-7, with D hard to call. Trimming cost V 6 bases and J 4 bases, with 13 bases left between them. Per germline, CDR1 MNHEY and CDR2 SMNVEV (reference sequence). The CDR3 runs to 13 residues. In nucleotides, the CDR3 is TGTGCCAGCAGATCCGGCCAGAGTTACGAGCAGTACTTC. As protein: CASRSGQSYEQYF.

As to this clonotype: A much larger clonotype is one base distant, so this may be a read error. This chain links TRBV28 with TRBJ1-1; D gene unclear. Germline values: CDR1 MDHEN, CDR2 SYDVKM. The CDR3 is 14 amino acids. CDR3 residues: CASSSPAANTEALF. The CDR3 bases are TGTGCCAGCAGTTCCCCCGCAGCGAACACTGAAGCTTTATTT.

This clonotype was detected ten times or more. J is TRBJ2-1 and V is TRBV12-3 or TRBV12-4; 10 nucleotides align to TRBD2. Unmatched junction bases numbered 4, after V lost 6 bases and J lost 5 bases. This CDR3 spans 14 amino acids. CDR3 DNA: TGTGCCAGCAGACGGACTAGCGGTGACAATGAGCAGTTCTTC. Amino acids: CASRRTSGDNEQFF.

The chain recombines TRBV6-1 with TRBJ2-7; D is unclear. The CDR3 sequence is 13 residues long. The germline V gene encodes CDR1 MNHNS and CDR2 SASEGT. Trimming took off 6 bases at V and 4 bases at J, with 13 bases between the two ends. For the CDR3, the DNA is TGTGCCAGCAGGATATCTTTTCCGTACGAGCAGTACTTC. Amino acid sequence: CASRISFPYEQYF.

There are many counts of this clonotype. The chain joins TRBV20-1 to TRBJ1-1; D may be TRBD1 (6 bases). Germline V gene data show CDR1 as DFQATT and CDR2 as SNEGSKA (reference sequence). V was cut by 1 base and J by 0 bases, with 12 bases left in between. The CDR3 consists of 15 residues. CDR3 nucleotides: TGCAGTGCTAGAGGCCAGGGGAGTATGAACACTGAAGCTTTCTTT. Translated, it gives CSARGQGSMNTEAFF.

CDR3 protein: CASSFRLAANTGELFF. Written as DNA, the CDR3 is TGTGCCAGCAGCTTTCGGTTGGCCGCGAACACCGGGGAGCTGTTTTTT. V usage is TRBV7-2 and J usage is TRBJ2-2, with D hard to call. Per germline, CDR1 SGHTA and CDR2 FQGNSA. The CDR3 is made up of 16 amino acids. V was clipped by 3 bases and J by 0 bases, with 11 bases between them.

This clonotype was seen ten or more times. The chain carries TRBV5-1 and TRBJ2-3; D perhaps matches TRBD2 (6 bases). Between the trimmed V and J ends, which lost 2 bases and 2 bases, there was a span of 9 bases. Germline-derived CDR1 and CDR2 are SGHRS and YFSETQ. This CDR3 is built from 14 residues. DNA of the CDR3: TGCGCCAGCAGCTTCGGGGGAGACACAGATACGCAGTATTTT. Translating gives CASSFGGDTDTQYF. Together with reference TRBV5-1 and TRBJ2-3, the CDR3 gives the full variable domain: KAGVTQTPRYLIKTRGQQVTLSCSPISGHRSVSWYQQTPGQGLQFLFEYFSETQRNKGNFPGRFSGRQFSNSRSEMNVSTLELGDSALYLCASSFGGDTDTQYFGPGTRLTVL.

The J gene is TRBJ2-3, the V gene TRBV11-3; 8 bases agree with TRBD2. The V segment lost 4 bases and the J segment 7 bases; nucleotides outside the gene matches: 4. The CDR3 is 13 residues long. Germline CDR1 is SGHNT and CDR2 is YENEEA. CDR3 bases: TGTGCCAGCAGCTCCGGGGGGGCGAATACGCAGTATTTT. Its protein is CASSSGGANTQYF.

Only a few counts were recorded for this clonotype. The rearrangement joins TRBV12-3 or TRBV12-4 to TRBJ1-2; no definite D call. The V end lost 3 bases, the J end lost 5 bases, and 7 bases lay between the germline ends. CDR3 length: 12 amino acids. The CDR3 here is CASSFPAYGYTF. For the CDR3, the DNA is TGTGCCAGCAGTTTTCCCGCGTATGGCTACACCTTC.

The sample holds many counts of this clonotype. The V and J genes are TRBV21-1 and TRBJ2-1; the table's D call of TRBD2 was not tested on the DNA. TRBV21-1 constitutes a pseudogene. The CDR3 contains 19 residues. DNA for the CDR3: TGTGCCAGCAGCAAAGGGGGGGGTCCTGGCGGGAGGCTGTACAATGAGCAGTTCTTC. This sequence encodes CASSKGGGPGGRLYNEQFF.

This rearrangement joins TRBV15 to TRBJ2-5; possibly TRBD1 or TRBD2 for D (6 bases each). The CDR3 is 15 residues long. CDR1 is LNHNV and CDR2 is YYDKDF in the germline V gene (reference sequence). The germline V and J ends were trimmed by 6 bases and 4 bases, with 18 bases remaining between them. CDR3 in amino acids: CATREGGSRGETQYF. In nucleotides, the CDR3 is TGTGCCACCAGGGAGGGGGGCTCCCGGGGAGAGACCCAGTACTTC.

The rearrangement links TRBV6-2 or TRBV6-3 to TRBJ1-2, with TRBD1 as a possible D gene (5 bases). CDR1 is MNHEY and CDR2 is SVGEGT in the germline V gene. The CDR3 consists of 14 residues. V was cut by 0 bases and J by 4 bases, with 9 bases left in between. The CDR3 protein is CASSYSGQGYGYTF. The CDR3 nucleotides are TGTGCCAGCAGTTACTCGGGGCAGGGCTATGGCTACACCTTC.